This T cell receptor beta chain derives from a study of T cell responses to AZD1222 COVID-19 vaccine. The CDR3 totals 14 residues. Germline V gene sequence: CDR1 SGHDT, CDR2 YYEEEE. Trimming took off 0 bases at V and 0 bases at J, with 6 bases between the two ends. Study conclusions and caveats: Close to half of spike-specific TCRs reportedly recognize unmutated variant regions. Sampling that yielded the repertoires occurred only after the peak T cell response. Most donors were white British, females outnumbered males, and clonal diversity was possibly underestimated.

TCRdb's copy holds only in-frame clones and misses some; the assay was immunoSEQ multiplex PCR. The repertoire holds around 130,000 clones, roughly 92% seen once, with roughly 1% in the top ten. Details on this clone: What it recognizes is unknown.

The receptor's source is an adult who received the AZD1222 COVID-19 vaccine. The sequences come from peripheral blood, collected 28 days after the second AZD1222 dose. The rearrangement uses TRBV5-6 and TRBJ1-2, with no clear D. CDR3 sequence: CASSLAAPNYGYTF. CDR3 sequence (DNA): TGTGCCAGCAGCTTGGCGGCTCCTAACTATGGCTACACCTTC. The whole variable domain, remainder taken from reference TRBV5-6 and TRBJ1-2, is DAGVTQSPTHLIKTRGQQVTLRCSPKSGHDTVSWYQQALGQGPQFIFQYYEEEERQRGNFPDRFSGHQFPNYSSELNVNALLLGDSALYLCASSLAAPNYGYTFGSGTRLTVV.